The source of this T cell receptor beta chain is a study of shared clonotypes between healthy human individuals. CDR3 length: 11 residues. Germline V gene lookup returns CDR1 MNHNY and CDR2 SVGAGI (reference sequence). Trimming cost V 6 bases and J 4 bases, with 6 bases left between them. Using immunoSEQ multiplex PCR, the repertoire was profiled, and TCRdb retains in-frame clones only, with some absent. The sample holds about 730,000 clones, 55% to 80% seen once. The chain employs TRBV6-6 and TRBJ1-2; D unclear. The specimen sequenced was memory CD4+ T cells sorted from blood. Described subset: CD45RA-negative fraction. The clonotype was recovered from a woman aged 25 to 39 in good health. The DNA for the CDR3 is TGTGCCAGCAGGACCCTCTATGGCTACACCTTC. Protein sequence: CASRTLYGYTF.